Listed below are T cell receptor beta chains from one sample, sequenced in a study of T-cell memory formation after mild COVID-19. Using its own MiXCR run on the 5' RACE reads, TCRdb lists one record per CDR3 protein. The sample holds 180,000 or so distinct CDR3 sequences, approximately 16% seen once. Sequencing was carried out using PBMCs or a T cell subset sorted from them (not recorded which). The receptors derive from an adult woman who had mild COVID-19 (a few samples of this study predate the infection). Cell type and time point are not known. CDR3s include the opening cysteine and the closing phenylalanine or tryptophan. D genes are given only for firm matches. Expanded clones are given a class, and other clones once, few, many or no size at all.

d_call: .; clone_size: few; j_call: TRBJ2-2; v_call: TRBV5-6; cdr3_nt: TGTGCCAGCAGCCAGCTCGGGGGGAACACCGGGGAGCTGTTTTTT; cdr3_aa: CASSQLGGNTGELFF
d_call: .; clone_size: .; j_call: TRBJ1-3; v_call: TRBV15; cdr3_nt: TGTGCCACCAGCAGCCCCCGGCCCAGCAGCTCTGGAAACACCATATATTTT; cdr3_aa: CATSSPRPSSSGNTIYF
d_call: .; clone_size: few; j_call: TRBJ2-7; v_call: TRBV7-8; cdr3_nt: TGTGCCAGCAGCTTACGAGGGAGCGGTGCGACCTACGAGCAGTACTTC; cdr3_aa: CASSLRGSGATYEQYF
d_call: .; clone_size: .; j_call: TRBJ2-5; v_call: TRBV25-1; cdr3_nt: TGTGCCAGCAGTGAATGGGGGGCGCAGACCCAGTACTTC; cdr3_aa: CASSEWGAQTQYF
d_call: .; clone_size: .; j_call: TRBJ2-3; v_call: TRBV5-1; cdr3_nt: TGCGCCAGCAGCTTGGTAGGGTCGGGATACGCCACAGATACGCAGTATTTT; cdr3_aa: CASSLVGSGYATDTQYF
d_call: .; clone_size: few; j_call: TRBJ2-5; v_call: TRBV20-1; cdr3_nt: TGCAGTGCTCGACTGGACCGGGGCCAGTACTTC; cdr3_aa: CSARLDRGQYF
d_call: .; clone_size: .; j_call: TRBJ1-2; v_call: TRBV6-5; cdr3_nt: TGTGCCAGCAGTTACTCGGACAGATTTAACTATGGCTACACCTTC; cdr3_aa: CASSYSDRFNYGYTF
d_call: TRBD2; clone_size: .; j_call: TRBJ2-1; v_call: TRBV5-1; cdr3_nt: TGCGCCAGCAGCTTGGATGGTAGCGGGGGTTACAATGAGCAGTTCTTC; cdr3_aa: CASSLDGSGGYNEQFF
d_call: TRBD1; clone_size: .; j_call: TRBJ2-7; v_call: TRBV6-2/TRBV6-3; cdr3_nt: TGTGCCAGCAGTCAGGCGACAGGGAAGCAGTACTTC; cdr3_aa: CASSQATGKQYF
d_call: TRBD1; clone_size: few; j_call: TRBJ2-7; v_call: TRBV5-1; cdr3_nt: TGCGCCAGCAGCTTGGGACAGGGGGTGTCCTACGAGCAGTACTTC; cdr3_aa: CASSLGQGVSYEQYF
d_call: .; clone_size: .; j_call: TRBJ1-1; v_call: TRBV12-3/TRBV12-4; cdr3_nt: TGTGCCAGCAGTTCCTCGGGCAGGGACACTGAAGCTTTCTTT; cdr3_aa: CASSSSGRDTEAFF
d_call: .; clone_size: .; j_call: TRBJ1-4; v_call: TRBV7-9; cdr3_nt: TGTGCCAGCAGCTTCGGGGGGGCGATTGAAAAACTGTTTTTT; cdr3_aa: CASSFGGAIEKLFF
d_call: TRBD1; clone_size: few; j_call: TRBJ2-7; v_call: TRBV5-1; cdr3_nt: TGCGCCAGCAGCCTTCCCCGGGGACAGGTCGGCCACGAGCAGTACTTC; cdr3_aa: CASSLPRGQVGHEQYF
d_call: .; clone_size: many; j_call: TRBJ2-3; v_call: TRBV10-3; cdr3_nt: TGTGCCACTAGGATGGGTATTAGCACAGATACGCAGTATTTT; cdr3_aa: CATRMGISTDTQYF
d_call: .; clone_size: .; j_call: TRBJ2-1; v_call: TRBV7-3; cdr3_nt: TGTGCCAGCAGCTTAAGGGCAGGGAGCTCCTACAATGAGCAGTTCTTC; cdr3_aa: CASSLRAGSSYNEQFF
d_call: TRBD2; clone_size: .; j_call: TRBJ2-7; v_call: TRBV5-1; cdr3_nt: TGCGCCAGCAGCTTGGCTAGCGGAGGAACCTACGAGCAGTACTTC; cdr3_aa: CASSLASGGTYEQYF
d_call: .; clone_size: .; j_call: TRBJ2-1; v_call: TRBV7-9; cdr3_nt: TGTGCCAGCAGCTTAGGTGGGACCATAACGAAGCAGTTCTTC; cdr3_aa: CASSLGGTITKQFF
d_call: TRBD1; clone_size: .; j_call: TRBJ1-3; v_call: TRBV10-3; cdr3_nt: TGTGCCATCAGTGCGTCCGGGACAGGGTCGGGAAACACCATATATTTT; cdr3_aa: CAISASGTGSGNTIYF
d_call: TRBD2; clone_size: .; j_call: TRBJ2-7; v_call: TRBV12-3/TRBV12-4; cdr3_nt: TGTGCCAGCAGTGACGGCACTAGCGGCACGACCTACGAGCAGTACTTC; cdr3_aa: CASSDGTSGTTYEQYF
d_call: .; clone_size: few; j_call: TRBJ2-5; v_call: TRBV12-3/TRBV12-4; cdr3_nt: TGTGCCAGCAGTTTTTGGAAGGGAGAGACCCAGTACTTC; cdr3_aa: CASSFWKGETQYF
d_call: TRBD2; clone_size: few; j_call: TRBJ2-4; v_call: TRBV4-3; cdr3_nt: TGCGCCAGCAGCCAAGAACCGACTAGCGGGAGGCTCGGGCTCCCCAAAAACATTCAGTACTTC; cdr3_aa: CASSQEPTSGRLGLPKNIQYF
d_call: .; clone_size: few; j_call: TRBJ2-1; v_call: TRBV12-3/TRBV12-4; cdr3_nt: TGTGCCAGCAGTTTAGCGGGCCGCCCCTATGAGCAGTTCTTC; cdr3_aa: CASSLAGRPYEQFF
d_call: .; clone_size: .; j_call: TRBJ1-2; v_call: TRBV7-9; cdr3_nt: TGTGCCAGCAGCTTCTCACGCCGCGACAACTATGGCTACACCTTC; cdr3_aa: CASSFSRRDNYGYTF
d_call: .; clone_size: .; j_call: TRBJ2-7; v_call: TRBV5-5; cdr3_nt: TGTGCCAGCAGCTTCGCCGGAGCGGCAACGGGGGAGCAGTACTTC; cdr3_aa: CASSFAGAATGEQYF
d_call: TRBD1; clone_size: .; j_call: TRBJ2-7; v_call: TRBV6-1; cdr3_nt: TGTGCCAGCAGTGCTCAGGGGGCTGGGGAGCAGTACTTC; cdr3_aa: CASSAQGAGEQYF
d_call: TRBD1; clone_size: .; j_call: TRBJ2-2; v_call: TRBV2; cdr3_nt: TGTGCCAGCAGCGTTCAGGGGGCAGGTAGCACCGGGGAGCTGTTTTTT; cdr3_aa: CASSVQGAGSTGELFF
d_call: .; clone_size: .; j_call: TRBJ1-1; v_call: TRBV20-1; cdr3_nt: TGCAGTGCATATTACAGGGAGTCCTCTGAAGCTTTCTTT; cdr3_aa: CSAYYRESSEAFF
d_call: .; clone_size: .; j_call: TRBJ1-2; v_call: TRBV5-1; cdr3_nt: TGCGCCAGCAGCTTGGTTGGTGGAACGGGGTCATATGGCTACACCTTC; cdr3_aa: CASSLVGGTGSYGYTF
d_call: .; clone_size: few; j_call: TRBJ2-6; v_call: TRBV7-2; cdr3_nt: TGTGCCAGCAGCTTAGTCATAGAAGCCAACGTCCTGACTTTC; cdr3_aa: CASSLVIEANVLTF
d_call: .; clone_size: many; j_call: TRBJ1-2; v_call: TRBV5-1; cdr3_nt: TGCGCCAGCAGCTTGGCCCAGTCCTCTGGTAACTATGGCTACACCTTC; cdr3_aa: CASSLAQSSGNYGYTF
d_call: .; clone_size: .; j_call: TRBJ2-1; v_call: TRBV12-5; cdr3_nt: TGTGCTAGCGGGACCACATACAATGAGCAGTTCTTC; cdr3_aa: CASGTTYNEQFF
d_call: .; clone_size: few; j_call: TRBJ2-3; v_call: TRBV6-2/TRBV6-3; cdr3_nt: TGTGCCAGCAGGGATCGAGAAGATACGCAGTATTTT; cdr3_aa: CASRDREDTQYF
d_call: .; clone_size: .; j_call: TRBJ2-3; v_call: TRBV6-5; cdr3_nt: TGTGCCAGCAGTTACTCTAGCGGAACGTTCACAGATACGCAGTATTTT; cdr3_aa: CASSYSSGTFTDTQYF
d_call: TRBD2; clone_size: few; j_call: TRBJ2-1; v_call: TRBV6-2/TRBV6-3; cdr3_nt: TGTGCCAGCAGTATAAGGAGGACTAGTGTAACCTACAATGAGCAGTTCTTC; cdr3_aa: CASSIRRTSVTYNEQFF
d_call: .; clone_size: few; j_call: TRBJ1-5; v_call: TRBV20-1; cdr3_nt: TGCAGTGCTAGAGAGGGAGGAGGCAATCAGCCCCAGCATTTT; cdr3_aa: CSAREGGGNQPQHF
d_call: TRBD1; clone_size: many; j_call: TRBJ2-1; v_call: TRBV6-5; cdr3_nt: TGTGCCAGCAGCAGGAGACAGGGCACATACAATGAGCAGTTCTTC; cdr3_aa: CASSRRQGTYNEQFF
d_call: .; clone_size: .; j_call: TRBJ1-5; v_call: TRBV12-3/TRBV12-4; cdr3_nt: TGTGCCAGCCGGCCGGGGCCCGCGGGTCAGCCCCAGCATTTT; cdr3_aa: CASRPGPAGQPQHF
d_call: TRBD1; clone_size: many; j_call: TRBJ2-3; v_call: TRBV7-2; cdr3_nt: TGTGCCAGCAGCCGACAGGGACCAGATACGCAGTATTTT; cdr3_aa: CASSRQGPDTQYF
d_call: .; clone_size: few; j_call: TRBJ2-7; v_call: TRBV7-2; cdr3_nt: TGTGCCAGCAGCTTAATGCCAGATACCTACGAGCAGTACTTC; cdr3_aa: CASSLMPDTYEQYF
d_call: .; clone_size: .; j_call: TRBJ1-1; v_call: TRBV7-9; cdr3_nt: TGTGCCAGCAGCTTCAGTAGCATGAACACTGAAGCTTTCTTT; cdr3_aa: CASSFSSMNTEAFF
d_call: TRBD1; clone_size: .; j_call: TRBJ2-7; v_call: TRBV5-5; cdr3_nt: TGTGCCAGCAGCTTGCCGGACAGGGCGGTCTACGAGCAGTACTTC; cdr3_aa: CASSLPDRAVYEQYF
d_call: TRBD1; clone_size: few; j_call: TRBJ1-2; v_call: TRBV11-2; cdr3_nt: TGTGCCAGCAGCTTACTAGGGACAGACTATGGCTACACCTTC; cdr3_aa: CASSLLGTDYGYTF
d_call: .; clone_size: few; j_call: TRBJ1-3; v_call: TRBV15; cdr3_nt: TGTGCCACCAGCAGAGACCCGGGAGGAAACACCATATATTTT; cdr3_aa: CATSRDPGGNTIYF
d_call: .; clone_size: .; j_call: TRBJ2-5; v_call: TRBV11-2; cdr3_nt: TGTGCCAGCAGCTTTGGCCTCCGGGGCCAAGAGACCCAGTACTTC; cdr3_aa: CASSFGLRGQETQYF
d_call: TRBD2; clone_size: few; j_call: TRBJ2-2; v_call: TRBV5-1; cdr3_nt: TGCGCCAGCAGCTTGGCGGCTAGCGGAGCCACCGGGGAGCTGTTTTTT; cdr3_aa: CASSLAASGATGELFF
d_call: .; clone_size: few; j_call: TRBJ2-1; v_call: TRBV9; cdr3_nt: TGTGCCAGCAGCAACCCGGGACCCTACAATGAGCAGTTCTTC; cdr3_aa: CASSNPGPYNEQFF
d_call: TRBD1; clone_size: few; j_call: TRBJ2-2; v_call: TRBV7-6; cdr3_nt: TGTGCCAGCAGCTCCCGGGACAGGCTGAACACCGGGGAGCTGTTTTTT; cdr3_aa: CASSSRDRLNTGELFF
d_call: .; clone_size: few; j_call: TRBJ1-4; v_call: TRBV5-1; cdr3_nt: TGCGCCAGCAGGGACATCGATGAAAAACTGTTTTTT; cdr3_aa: CASRDIDEKLFF
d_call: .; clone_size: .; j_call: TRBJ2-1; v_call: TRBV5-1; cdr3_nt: TGCGCCAGCAGCCCGGGGTGGCTTCTCGATGAGCAGTTCTTC; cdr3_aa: CASSPGWLLDEQFF
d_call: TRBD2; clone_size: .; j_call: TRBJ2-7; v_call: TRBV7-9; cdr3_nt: TGTGCCAGCAGCTTTGGCGGGAGACCCACCTACGAGCAGTACTTC; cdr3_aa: CASSFGGRPTYEQYF
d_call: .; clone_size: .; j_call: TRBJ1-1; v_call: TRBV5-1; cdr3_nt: TGCGCCAGCAGCTTGGTGCTCCAGGGAAGGGCGAACACTGAAGCTTTCTTT; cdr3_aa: CASSLVLQGRANTEAFF
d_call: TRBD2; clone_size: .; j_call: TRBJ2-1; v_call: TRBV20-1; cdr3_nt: TGCAGTGCTATAAGCGGGAGGACCGCAGGCTCCTACAATGAGCAGTTCTTC; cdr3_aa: CSAISGRTAGSYNEQFF